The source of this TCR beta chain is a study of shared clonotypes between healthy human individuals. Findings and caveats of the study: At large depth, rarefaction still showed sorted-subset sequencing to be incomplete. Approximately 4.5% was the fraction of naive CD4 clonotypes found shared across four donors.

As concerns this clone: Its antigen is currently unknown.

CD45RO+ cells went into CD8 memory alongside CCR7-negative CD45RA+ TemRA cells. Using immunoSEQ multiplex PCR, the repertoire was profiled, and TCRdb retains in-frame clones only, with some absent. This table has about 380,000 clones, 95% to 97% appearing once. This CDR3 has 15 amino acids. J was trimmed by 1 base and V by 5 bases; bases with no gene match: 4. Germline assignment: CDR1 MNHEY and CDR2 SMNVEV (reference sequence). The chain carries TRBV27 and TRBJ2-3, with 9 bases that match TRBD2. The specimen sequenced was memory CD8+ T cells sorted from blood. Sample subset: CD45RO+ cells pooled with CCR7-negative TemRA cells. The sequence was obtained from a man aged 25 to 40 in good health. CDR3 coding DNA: TGTGCCAGCAGTCCTCGGACTAGCGGCACAGATACGCAGTATTTT. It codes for CASSPRTSGTDTQYF.